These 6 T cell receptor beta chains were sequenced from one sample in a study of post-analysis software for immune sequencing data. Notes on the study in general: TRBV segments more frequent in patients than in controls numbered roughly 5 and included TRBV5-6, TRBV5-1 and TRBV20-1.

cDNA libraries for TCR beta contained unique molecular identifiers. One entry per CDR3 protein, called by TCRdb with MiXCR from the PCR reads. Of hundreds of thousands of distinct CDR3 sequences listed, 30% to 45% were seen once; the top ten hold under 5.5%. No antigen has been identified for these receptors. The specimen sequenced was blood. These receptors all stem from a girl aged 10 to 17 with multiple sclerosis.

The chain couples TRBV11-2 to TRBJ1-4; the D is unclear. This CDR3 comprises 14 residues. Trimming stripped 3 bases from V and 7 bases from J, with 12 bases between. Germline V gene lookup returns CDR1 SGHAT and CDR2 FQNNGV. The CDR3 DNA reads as TGTGCCAGCAGCTTGATGTGGAAGGGTGAAAAACTGTTTTTT. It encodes CASSLMWKGEKLFF.

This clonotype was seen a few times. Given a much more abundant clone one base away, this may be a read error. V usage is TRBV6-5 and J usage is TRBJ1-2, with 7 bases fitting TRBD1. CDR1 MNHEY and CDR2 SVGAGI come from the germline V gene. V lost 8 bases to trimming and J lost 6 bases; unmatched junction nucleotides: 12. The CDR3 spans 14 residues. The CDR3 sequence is CASRWNGQGDGYTF. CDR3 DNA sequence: TGTGCCAGCCGTTGGAACGGGCAGGGGGATGGCTACACCTTC.

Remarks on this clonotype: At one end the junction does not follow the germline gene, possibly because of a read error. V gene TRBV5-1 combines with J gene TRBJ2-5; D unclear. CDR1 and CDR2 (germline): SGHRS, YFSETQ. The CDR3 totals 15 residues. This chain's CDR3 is CASGLELGGQETQYF. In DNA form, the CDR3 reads TGCGCCAGCGGCTTGGAACTTGGCGGTCAAGAGACCCAGTACTTC.

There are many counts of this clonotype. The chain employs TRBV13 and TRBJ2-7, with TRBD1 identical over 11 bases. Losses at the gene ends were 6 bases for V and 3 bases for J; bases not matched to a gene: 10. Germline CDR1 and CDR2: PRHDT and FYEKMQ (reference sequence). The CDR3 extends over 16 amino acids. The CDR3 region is CASSSRRTGGDYEQYF. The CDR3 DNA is TGTGCCAGCAGTTCCCGCCGGACAGGGGGCGACTACGAGCAGTACTTC.

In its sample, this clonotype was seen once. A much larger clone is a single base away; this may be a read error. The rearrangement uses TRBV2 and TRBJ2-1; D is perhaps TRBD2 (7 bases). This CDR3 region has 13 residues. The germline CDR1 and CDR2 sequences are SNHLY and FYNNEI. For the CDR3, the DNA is TGTGCCAGCAGGGAAGCAAGGGGGGGTGAGCAGTTCTTC. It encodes CASREARGGEQFF.

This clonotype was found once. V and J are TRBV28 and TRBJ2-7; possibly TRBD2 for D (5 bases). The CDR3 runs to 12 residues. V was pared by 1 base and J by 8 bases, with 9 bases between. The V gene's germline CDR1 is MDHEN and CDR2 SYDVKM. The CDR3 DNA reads TGTGCCAGCAGTTTATATGAGGGCAAGCAGTACTTC. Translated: CASSLYEGKQYF.